Shown below are 21 T cell receptor beta chains from a single sample sequenced in a study of cytomegalovirus exposure and HLA in healthy donors. 60 Vbeta and 13 Jbeta primers were used in PCR. The repertoire was sequenced with immunoSEQ multiplex PCR; TCRdb's copy has only in-frame clones and lacks some. The sample shows 200,000 to 250,000 clones, 60% to 80% of them seen only once. Sequenced: PBMCs. Source of these receptors: a male donor in good health and CMV-seronegative.

This chain joins TRBV30 and TRBJ1-2; tentatively, D is TRBD1 (5 bases). Germline CDR1 and CDR2: GTSNPN and SVGIG (reference sequence). The CDR3 runs 11 residues. This CDR3 reads CAQRGGDGYTF. The CDR3 coding sequence is TGTGCGCAGCGGGGGGGGGATGGCTACACCTTC.

The chain couples TRBV28 to TRBJ1-5, with 9 bases that match TRBD1. This CDR3 contains 13 residues. V shed 10 bases and J 7 bases; nucleotides not matched to a gene: 8. CDR1 and CDR2 (germline): MDHEN, SYDVKM. The CDR3 bases are TGTGCCATCCGGGACAGGGATCGCCAGCCCCAGCATTTT. Protein: CAIRDRDRQPQHF.

This chain uses TRBV6-5 with TRBJ2-7; maybe TRBD1 (6 bases). This CDR3 has 12 amino acids. V lost 6 bases, J lost 6 bases, and 12 bases lay in between. Germline loops: CDR1 MNHEY, CDR2 SVGAGI. This CDR3 reads CASRGQGGEQYF. The DNA of the CDR3 is TGTGCCAGCAGGGGACAAGGGGGCGAGCAGTACTTC.

This sequence joins TRBV19 and TRBJ2-5, with 9 bases fitting TRBD1. Trimming removed 6 bases from V and 6 bases from J; junction bases left unmatched: 23. Germline V gene lookup returns CDR1 LNHDA and CDR2 SQIVND (reference sequence). The CDR3 is 19 residues long. The chain's CDR3 is CASSPRIRPGTGLTKTQYF. CDR3 DNA: TGTGCCAGTAGCCCCCGGATTCGTCCGGGGACAGGGTTAACGAAGACCCAGTACTTC.

The chain has TRBV5-1 and TRBJ1-1; 7 bases match TRBD1. Trimming took 0 bases from V and 5 from J; bases not matched to a gene: 13. Germline V gene data show CDR1 as SGHRS and CDR2 as YFSETQ. This CDR3 is built from 17 residues. The CDR3 loop is CASSLVYRGRKGTEAFF. CDR3 DNA: TGCGCCAGCAGCTTGGTTTACAGGGGAAGGAAGGGGACTGAAGCTTTCTTT.

This clone has only one observation. This chain connects TRBV29-1 to TRBJ1-2; D gene uncertain. Germline V gives CDR1 SQVTM, CDR2 ANQGSEA. The CDR3 sequence is 9 residues long. Trimming took off 4 bases at V and 9 bases at J, with 6 bases between the two ends. For the CDR3, the DNA is TGCAGCGTTGGAACAAGCTACACCTTC. It encodes CSVGTSYTF.

This clone was counted at least ten times. The chain is built from TRBV5-4 and TRBJ2-7; TRBD1 might be the D (6 bases). CDR1 and CDR2 (germline): SGHNT, YYREEE (reference sequence). The CDR3 is made up of 13 amino acids. The V gene lost 2 bases and the J gene lost 5 bases, with 11 bases spanning the gap. The CDR3 loop reads CASSLSRGNEQYF. For the CDR3, the DNA is TGTGCCAGCAGCTTATCCAGGGGCAACGAGCAGTACTTC. The full variable domain, completed using reference TRBV5-4 and TRBJ2-7, is ETGVTQSPTHLIKTRGQQVTLRCSSQSGHNTVSWYQQALGQGPQFIFQYYREEENGRGNFPPRFSGLQFPNYSSELNVNALELDDSALYLCASSLSRGNEQYFGPGTRLTVT.

The chain links TRBV6-5 to TRBJ1-6; weak D call: TRBD1 (5 bases). The ends were cut back, 5 bases at V and 5 bases at J, with 10 bases in the middle. The CDR3 covers 14 residues. CDR1 and CDR2 from the germline V gene are MNHEY and SVGAGI. CDR3: CASSRGPNNSPLHF. As DNA, the CDR3 is TGTGCCAGCAGTAGGGGTCCCAATAATTCACCCCTCCACTTT.

The V call is TRBV7-8, the J call TRBJ1-2, with D perhaps TRBD1 (5 bases). Trimming took off 5 bases at V and 4 bases at J, with 17 bases between the two ends. The germline V gene encodes CDR1 SGHVS and CDR2 FQNEAQ. There are 15 residues in the CDR3. The CDR3 region is CASSPQGFSGYGYTF. CDR3 in DNA: TGTGCCAGCAGCCCTCAGGGATTTAGCGGCTATGGCTACACCTTC. Combining the CDR3 with reference TRBV7-8 and TRBJ1-2 gives the whole variable domain GAGVSQSPRYKVAKRGQDVALRCDPISGHVSLFWYQQALGQGPEFLTYFQNEAQLDKSGLPSDRFFAERPEGSVSTLKIQRTQQEDSAVYLCASSPQGFSGYGYTFGSGTRLTVV.

Here the CDR3 reads CASSPPGLDTQYF. The CDR3 DNA reads as TGTGCCAGCAGCCCTCCAGGGTTAGATACGCAGTATTTT. This chain connects TRBV5-4 to TRBJ2-3; tentatively, D is TRBD1 (5 bases). The CDR3 is made up of 13 amino acids. V gave up 4 bases and J gave up 5 bases, with 11 bases separating them. The germline V gene has CDR1 SGHNT and CDR2 YYREEE (reference sequence). Variable domain in full (rest from reference TRBV5-4 and TRBJ2-3): ETGVTQSPTHLIKTRGQQVTLRCSSQSGHNTVSWYQQALGQGPQFIFQYYREEENGRGNFPPRFSGLQFPNYSSELNVNALELDDSALYLCASSPPGLDTQYFGPGTRLTVL.

This rearrangement joins TRBV28 to TRBJ1-5; D perhaps matches TRBD1 (6 bases). Trimming took off 6 bases at V and 7 bases at J, with 16 bases between the two ends. CDR1 and CDR2 (germline): MDHEN, SYDVKM. The CDR3 is 14 amino acids. CDR3 protein: CASRRGGIEQPQHF. The CDR3, as DNA: TGTGCCAGCAGAAGGGGGGGCATAGAACAGCCCCAGCATTTT.

This clone was detected once. This chain joins TRBV9 and TRBJ1-6, with 8 bases fitting TRBD1. From germline, CDR1 is SGDLS and CDR2 YYNGEE. Trimming cost V 0 bases and J 9 bases; bases outside gene matches: 5. This CDR3 is built from 15 residues. This CDR3 reads CASSVVGQGGSPLHF. The CDR3 DNA follows: TGTGCCAGCAGCGTAGTTGGACAGGGCGGTTCACCCCTCCACTTT.

The chain employs TRBV6-6 and TRBJ1-5; maybe TRBD1 (6 bases). Trimming removed 7 bases at V and 3 bases at J, with 10 bases between. Per germline, CDR1 MNHNY and CDR2 SVGAGI (reference sequence). CDR3 length equals 13 residues. CDR3 sequence (DNA): TGTGCCAGCATGGACAGATACAATCAGCCCCAGCATTTT. Translating it yields CASMDRYNQPQHF.

V gene TRBV19 combines with J gene TRBJ2-2, with D perhaps TRBD2 (6 bases). Trimming removed 10 bases from V and 2 bases from J, with 14 bases in between. Germline CDR1 LNHDA, CDR2 SQIVND (reference sequence). CDR3 length: 14 residues. The DNA of the CDR3 is TGTGCCACCCTTAGAGGGACTAACACCGGGGAGCTGTTTTTT. It codes for CATLRGTNTGELFF.

This clone has a handful of counts. This chain links TRBV6-5 with TRBJ1-5; tentatively, D is TRBD1 (6 bases). The CDR3 has 14 amino acids. V was shortened by 6 bases and J by 6 bases, with 15 bases between the two germline ends. Germline CDR1 reads MNHEY; CDR2 reads SVGAGI. CDR3 coding DNA: TGTGCCAGCAGCCGGGTAGGGGGGGTTCAGCCCCAGCATTTT. Translating gives CASSRVGGVQPQHF.

This clone occurred a few times. CDR3 nucleotides: TGTGCCAGCAGTCACGGGACAGGGAGCTCCTACGAGCAGTACTTC. This codes for CASSHGTGSSYEQYF. The chain joins TRBV6-6 to TRBJ2-7; 9 bases fit TRBD1. V gave up 5 bases and J gave up 0 bases; unmatched junction bases: 5. The CDR3 has 15 residues. Germline V gene sequence: CDR1 MNHNY, CDR2 SVGAGI (reference sequence).

This clone was observed once. The genes are TRBV11-1 and TRBJ2-4; D is undetermined. Per germline, CDR1 SGHAT and CDR2 FQDESV (reference sequence). The CDR3 totals 15 residues. V gave up 5 bases and J gave up 0 bases, with 11 bases separating them. The CDR3 spells CASSRSRLAKNIQYF. DNA of the CDR3: TGTGCCAGCAGCCGGAGTAGGTTAGCCAAAAACATTCAGTACTTC.

The rearrangement links TRBV5-8 to TRBJ1-6, with D uncertain. Germline values: CDR1 SGHTS, CDR2 YDEGEE. V lost 0 bases and J lost 6, with 13 bases in between. This CDR3 has 16 residues. The CDR3 is CASSLVRPRFNSPLHF. DNA of the CDR3: TGTGCCAGCAGCTTGGTTCGGCCCAGGTTTAATTCACCCCTCCACTTT.

The J gene is TRBJ2-5, the V gene TRBV7-9; 9 bases are a match to TRBD1. V gave up 8 bases and J gave up 5 bases; unmatched junction bases: 15. This CDR3 region has 16 residues. The germline CDR1 and CDR2 sequences are SEHNR and FQNEAQ (reference sequence). CDR3 nucleotide sequence: TGTGCCAGCGGCATGTCCGGGACAGGGTGGCTGGAGACCCAGTACTTC. Its protein product is CASGMSGTGWLETQYF.

The J gene is TRBJ2-5, the V gene TRBV27; TRBD2 matches at 11 bases. The tail of the sequence fits TRBJ2-7 better, so the J call may be wrong. Germline CDR1 is MNHEY and CDR2 is SMNVEV (reference sequence). This CDR3 is built from 16 residues. CDR3 nucleotides: TGTGCCAGCAGTTTATCGGGACTAGCGGACAACTACGAGCAGTACTTC. It encodes CASSLSGLADNYEQYF.

Remarks on this clone: This specimen includes other DNA sequences encoding the same CDR3. This chain joins TRBV7-9 and TRBJ2-5; tentatively, D is TRBD1 (7 bases). Trimming pared 3 bases from V and 2 bases from J, leaving 10 bases between. Germline loops: CDR1 SEHNR, CDR2 FQNEAQ (reference sequence). The CDR3 sequence is 14 residues long. The CDR3 region has the DNA TGTGCCAGCAGCTTGACAGGGAGGCAAGAGACCCAGTACTTC. Protein sequence: CASSLTGRQETQYF.